This is a list of T cell receptor beta chains from one sample in a study of cytomegalovirus exposure and HLA in healthy donors. The method was immunoSEQ multiplex PCR; TCRdb's version includes in-frame clones alone and lacks a portion of them. The sample includes 150,000 or so clones, approximately 80% seen only once; the top ten take roughly an eighth. Material: PBMCs. Every receptor here comes from a woman in her thirties or forties in good health and CMV-seronegative. Each CDR3 is given with its conserved first and last residue. D genes are given only for firm matches.

d_call: -; j_call: TRBJ1-2; v_call: TRBV9; cdr3_aa: CASSATGMPLGYTF
d_call: -; j_call: TRBJ2-2; v_call: TRBV7-3; cdr3_aa: CASSLTGAPHTGELFF
d_call: -; j_call: TRBJ2-2; v_call: TRBV7-3; cdr3_aa: CASSQNAGPNTGELFF
d_call: -; j_call: TRBJ1-2; v_call: TRBV11-3; cdr3_aa: CASSLGGGYGYTF
d_call: -; j_call: TRBJ2-3; v_call: TRBV21-1; cdr3_aa: CASSKGSFGLAVDTQYF
d_call: TRBD2; j_call: TRBJ2-1; v_call: TRBV28; cdr3_aa: CASRGASGGFEQFF
d_call: -; j_call: TRBJ1-1; v_call: TRBV21-1; cdr3_aa: CASSIFRDYVNTEAFF
d_call: -; j_call: TRBJ1-5; v_call: TRBV4-3; cdr3_aa: CASSQGTVYSNQPQHF
d_call: TRBD1; j_call: TRBJ2-7; v_call: TRBV9; cdr3_aa: CASSVGYWGTGTGITEQYF
d_call: -; j_call: TRBJ2-1; v_call: TRBV7-9; cdr3_aa: CASSTPSGIENERQFF
d_call: -; j_call: TRBJ1-4; v_call: TRBV11-3; cdr3_aa: CASSPQASNEKLFF
d_call: TRBD1; j_call: TRBJ2-7; v_call: TRBV5-4; cdr3_aa: CASSKETGEWSEQYF
d_call: TRBD1; j_call: TRBJ1-1; v_call: TRBV7-8; cdr3_aa: CASSRQGMNTEAFF
d_call: TRBD1; j_call: TRBJ1-2; v_call: TRBV5-4; cdr3_aa: CASSEGQGESYGYTF
d_call: -; j_call: TRBJ1-1; v_call: TRBV11-3; cdr3_aa: CASSMRGTEAFF
d_call: TRBD2; j_call: TRBJ2-3; v_call: TRBV7-2; cdr3_aa: CASSLAGLAGGTDTQYF
d_call: TRBD2; j_call: TRBJ2-2; v_call: TRBV9; cdr3_aa: CASSPRLAGNTGELFF
d_call: TRBD1; j_call: TRBJ2-1; v_call: TRBV27; cdr3_aa: CASSFEGQGYNEQFF
d_call: -; j_call: TRBJ1-1; v_call: TRBV6-1; cdr3_aa: CASKLLNTEAFF
d_call: -; j_call: TRBJ2-7; v_call: TRBV11-2; cdr3_aa: CASSAGVSAGEQYF
d_call: -; j_call: TRBJ1-5; v_call: TRBV28; cdr3_aa: CASSFIYQPQHF
d_call: TRBD1; j_call: TRBJ1-2; v_call: TRBV11-2; cdr3_aa: CASSTWTGGMKDYGYTF
d_call: -; j_call: -; v_call: TRBV7-2; cdr3_aa: CASSLVQVPPYEQYF
d_call: -; j_call: TRBJ2-3; v_call: TRBV15; cdr3_aa: CATRDFRGAHTQYF
d_call: -; j_call: TRBJ2-2; v_call: TRBV18; cdr3_aa: CASSSGMENTGELFF
d_call: -; j_call: TRBJ2-7; v_call: TRBV6-5; cdr3_aa: CASTNRGEQYF
d_call: -; j_call: TRBJ1-1; v_call: TRBV28; cdr3_aa: CASSPPDRRITEAFF
d_call: -; j_call: TRBJ2-3; v_call: TRBV6-4; cdr3_aa: CASSRTRGSDTQYF
d_call: -; j_call: TRBJ2-7; v_call: TRBV9; cdr3_aa: CASSVARESHEQYF
d_call: -; j_call: TRBJ1-2; v_call: TRBV5-1; cdr3_aa: CASSPLQGWADGYTF
d_call: -; j_call: TRBJ1-5; v_call: TRBV4-3; cdr3_aa: CASSQDWTGGNQPQHF
d_call: -; j_call: TRBJ2-3; v_call: TRBV6-4; cdr3_aa: CASSEGGVSDTQYF
d_call: -; j_call: TRBJ2-3; v_call: TRBV4-2; cdr3_aa: CASSLALGSAADTQYF
d_call: -; j_call: TRBJ2-7; v_call: TRBV21-1; cdr3_aa: CASSNPSISTSYEQYF
d_call: -; j_call: TRBJ1-5; v_call: TRBV5-1; cdr3_aa: CASSLGNTKDQPQHF
d_call: TRBD1; j_call: TRBJ2-3; v_call: TRBV15; cdr3_aa: CATSRRTGGTDTQYF
d_call: -; j_call: TRBJ2-5; v_call: TRBV13; cdr3_aa: CASSSRTGGAETQYF
d_call: TRBD1; j_call: TRBJ1-5; v_call: TRBV28; cdr3_aa: CASSDRDREVQPQHF
d_call: -; j_call: TRBJ1-1; v_call: TRBV7-3; cdr3_aa: CASSLRGGGLFEAFF
d_call: TRBD2; j_call: TRBJ2-7; v_call: TRBV7-3; cdr3_aa: CASSLAGGTGEQYF
d_call: -; j_call: TRBJ2-1; v_call: TRBV11-2; cdr3_aa: CASSLSADNEQFF
d_call: TRBD2; j_call: TRBJ2-1; v_call: TRBV4-2; cdr3_aa: CASSQDHRTRAYNEQFF
d_call: -; j_call: TRBJ1-2; v_call: TRBV2; cdr3_aa: CASSEASNYGYTF
d_call: TRBD2; j_call: TRBJ2-2; v_call: TRBV4-3; cdr3_aa: CASSHSGKDTGELFF
d_call: TRBD1; j_call: TRBJ2-1; v_call: TRBV6-5; cdr3_aa: CASSYGSQGARNEQFF
d_call: TRBD1; j_call: TRBJ1-2; v_call: TRBV10-3; cdr3_aa: CAISEFGQDHGYTF
d_call: TRBD1; j_call: TRBJ1-1; v_call: TRBV4-2; cdr3_aa: CASSQAGQGVYTEAFF
d_call: -; j_call: TRBJ1-1; v_call: TRBV7-9; cdr3_aa: CSSSPLGAEMNTEAFF
d_call: -; j_call: TRBJ1-1; v_call: TRBV15; cdr3_aa: CATSRAGRGAFF
d_call: TRBD1; j_call: TRBJ1-1; v_call: TRBV5-1; cdr3_aa: CASSSQGEGTEAFF
d_call: TRBD1; j_call: TRBJ1-2; v_call: TRBV5-4; cdr3_aa: CASRPGTGNERVYGYTF
d_call: TRBD1; j_call: TRBJ2-4; v_call: TRBV9; cdr3_aa: CASSAGRDWDSQYF
d_call: -; j_call: TRBJ1-2; v_call: TRBV5-5; cdr3_aa: CASSTGLSGSGYTF
d_call: -; j_call: TRBJ1-1; v_call: TRBV6-7; cdr3_aa: CASSCRVQGCVNTEAFF
d_call: -; j_call: TRBJ1-6; v_call: TRBV7-3; cdr3_aa: CASSLENSPLHF
d_call: TRBD2; j_call: TRBJ2-7; v_call: TRBV7-7; cdr3_aa: CASSLNGLAGDEQYF
d_call: -; j_call: TRBJ2-7; v_call: TRBV15; cdr3_aa: CATRGLDSYEQYF
d_call: -; j_call: TRBJ1-1; v_call: TRBV10-3; cdr3_aa: CAIKIGVNIEGDTEAFF
d_call: TRBD1; j_call: TRBJ2-2; v_call: TRBV4-2; cdr3_aa: CASSKRPTGFRTGDGELFF
d_call: -; j_call: TRBJ1-1; v_call: TRBV9; cdr3_aa: CASSPNVDLNTEAFF